This T cell receptor (beta chain) was identified during a study of T cell responses to AZD1222 COVID-19 vaccine. Study context: Second doses that came at about 4 or about 12 weeks were put together. Study results and limitations: In all cases, repertoires were sampled only after the peak T cell response.

The repertoire was sequenced with immunoSEQ multiplex PCR; TCRdb's copy has only in-frame clones and lacks some. The sample yields fewer than 130,000 clones, 92% seen once. As regards this clone: Antigen specificity is unknown.

The V and J ends lost 7 bases and 6 bases, in that order; junction bases with no gene match: 6. Germline V gives CDR1 SGHDN, CDR2 FVKESK. This CDR3 spans 15 amino acids. The gene calls are TRBV14 and TRBJ2-2; 12 nucleotides align to TRBD1. This clonotype was sampled from an adult in good health. The specimen comprised peripheral blood, sampled on day 0 of AZD1222 vaccination. CDR3 in amino acids: CASNRGQGAAGELFF. In nucleotides, the CDR3 is TGTGCCAGCAACCGGGGACAGGGGGCAGCCGGGGAGCTGTTTTTT.